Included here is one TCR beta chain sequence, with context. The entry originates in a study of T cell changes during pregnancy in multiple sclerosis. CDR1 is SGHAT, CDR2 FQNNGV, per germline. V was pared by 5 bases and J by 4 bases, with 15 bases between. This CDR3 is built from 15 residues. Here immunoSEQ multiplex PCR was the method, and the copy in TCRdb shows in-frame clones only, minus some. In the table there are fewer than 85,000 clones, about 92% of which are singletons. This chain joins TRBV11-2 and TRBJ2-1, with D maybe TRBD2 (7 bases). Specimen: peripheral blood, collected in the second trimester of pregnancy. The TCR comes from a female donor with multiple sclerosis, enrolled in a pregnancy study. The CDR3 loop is CASSPGRGTYNEQFF. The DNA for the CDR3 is TGTGCCAGCAGCCCCGGGCGGGGGACATACAATGAGCAGTTCTTC.